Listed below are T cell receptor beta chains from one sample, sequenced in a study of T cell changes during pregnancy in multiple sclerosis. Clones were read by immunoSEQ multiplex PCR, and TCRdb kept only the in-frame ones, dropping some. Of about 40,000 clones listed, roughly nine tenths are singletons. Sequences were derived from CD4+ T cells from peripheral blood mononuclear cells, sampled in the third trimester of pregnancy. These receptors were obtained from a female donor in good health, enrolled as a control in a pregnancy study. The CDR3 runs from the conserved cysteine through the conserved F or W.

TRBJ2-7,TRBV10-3,CATTGSISYEQYF
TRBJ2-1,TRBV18,CASSPQQVTSASNEQFF
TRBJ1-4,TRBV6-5,CASSYSQGARKEKLFF
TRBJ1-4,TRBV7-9,CASSFRTGGEKLFF
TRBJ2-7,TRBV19,CASSRPPTGANSYEQYF
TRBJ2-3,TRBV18,CASSLRGDTQYF
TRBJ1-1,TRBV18,CASSHRHGTGGTEAFF
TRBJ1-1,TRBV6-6,CASSDTDRGAEAFF
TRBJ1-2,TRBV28,CASSLQGAKGYTF
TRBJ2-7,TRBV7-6,CASSSGPTSGIYEQYF
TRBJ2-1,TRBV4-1,CASSQTSAGGYNEQFF
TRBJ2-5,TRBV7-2,CASSTQTVAETQYF
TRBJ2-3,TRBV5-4,CASSSKAGGDTQYF
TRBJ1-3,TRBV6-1,CASSDFQGYRNTIYF
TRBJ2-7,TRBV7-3,CASSFNSGIYEQYF
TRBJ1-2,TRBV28,CASNPRTPDGYTF
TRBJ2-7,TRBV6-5,CASSPRTVTYEQYF
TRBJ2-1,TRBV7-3,CASSNSGGAQDNEQFF
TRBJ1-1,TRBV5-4,CASSFPDRVGEAFF
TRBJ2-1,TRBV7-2,CASSLVFGGTSSNEQFF
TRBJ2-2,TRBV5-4,CASSPTSGELFF
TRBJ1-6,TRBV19,CASSTRDNSYNSPLHF
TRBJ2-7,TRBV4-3,CASSRGRWGGHGYEQYF
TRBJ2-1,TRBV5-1,CASSPVRVQRGGYNEQFF
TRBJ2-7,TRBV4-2,CASSQATGTSETEQYF
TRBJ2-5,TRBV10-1,CASSDPASGEETQYF
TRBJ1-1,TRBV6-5,CASSEGAGWGTEAFF
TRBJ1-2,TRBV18,CASSPQGGDRSYTF